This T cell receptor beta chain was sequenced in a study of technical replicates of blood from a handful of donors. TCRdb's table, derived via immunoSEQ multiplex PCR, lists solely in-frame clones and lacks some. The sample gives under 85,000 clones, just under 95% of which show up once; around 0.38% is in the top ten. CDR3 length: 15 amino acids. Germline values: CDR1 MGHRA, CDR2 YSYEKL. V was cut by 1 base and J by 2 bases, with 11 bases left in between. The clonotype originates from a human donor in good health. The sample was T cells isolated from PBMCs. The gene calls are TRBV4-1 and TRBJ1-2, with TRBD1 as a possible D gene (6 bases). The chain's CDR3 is CASSQGDGQNYGYTF. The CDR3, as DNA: TGCGCCAGCAGCCAAGGGGACGGACAGAACTATGGCTACACCTTC.